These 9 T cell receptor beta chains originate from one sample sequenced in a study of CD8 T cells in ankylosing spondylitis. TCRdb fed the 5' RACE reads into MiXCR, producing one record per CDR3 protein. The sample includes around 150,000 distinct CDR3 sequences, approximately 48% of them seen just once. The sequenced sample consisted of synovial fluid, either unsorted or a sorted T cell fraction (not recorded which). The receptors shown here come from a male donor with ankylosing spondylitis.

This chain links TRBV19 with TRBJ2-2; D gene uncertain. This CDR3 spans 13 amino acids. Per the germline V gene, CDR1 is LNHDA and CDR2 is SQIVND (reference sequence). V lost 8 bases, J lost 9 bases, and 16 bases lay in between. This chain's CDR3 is CASSPLATRELFF. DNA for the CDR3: TGTGCCAGTTCCCCCCTTGCGACCCGGGAGCTGTTTTTT.

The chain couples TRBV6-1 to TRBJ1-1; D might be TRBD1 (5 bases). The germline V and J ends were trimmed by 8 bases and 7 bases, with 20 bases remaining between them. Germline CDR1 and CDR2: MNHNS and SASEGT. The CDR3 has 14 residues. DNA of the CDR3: TGTGCCAGCTTGGTGGAAGGATCAACAGGTGAAGCTTTCTTT. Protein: CASLVEGSTGEAFF.

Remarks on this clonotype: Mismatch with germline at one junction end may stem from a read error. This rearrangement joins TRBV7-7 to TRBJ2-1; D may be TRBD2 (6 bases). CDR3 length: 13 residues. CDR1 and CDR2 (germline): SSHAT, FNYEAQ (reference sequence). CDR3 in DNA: TGTGCTAGCAGCTCGGGAGATTACAATGAGCAGTTCTTC. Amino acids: CASSSGDYNEQFF. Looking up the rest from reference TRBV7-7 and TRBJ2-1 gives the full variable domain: GAGVSQSPRYKVTKRGQDVTLRCDPISSHATLYWYQQALGQGPEFLTYFNYEAQPDKSGLPSDRFSAERPEGSISTLTIQRTEQRDSAMYRCASSSGDYNEQFFGPGTRLTVL.

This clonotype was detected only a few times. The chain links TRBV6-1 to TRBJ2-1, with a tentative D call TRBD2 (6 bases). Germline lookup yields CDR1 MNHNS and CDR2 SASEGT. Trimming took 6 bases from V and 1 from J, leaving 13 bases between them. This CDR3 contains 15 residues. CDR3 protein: CASSRIADSYNEQFF. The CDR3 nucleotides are TGTGCCAGCAGCAGAATAGCGGATTCCTACAATGAGCAGTTCTTC.

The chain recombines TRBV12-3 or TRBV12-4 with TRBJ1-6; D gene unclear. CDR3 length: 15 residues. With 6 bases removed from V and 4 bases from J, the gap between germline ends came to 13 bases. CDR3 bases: TGTGCCAGCAGCCCTACAGTCGAATATAATTCACCCCTCCACTTT. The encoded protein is CASSPTVEYNSPLHF.

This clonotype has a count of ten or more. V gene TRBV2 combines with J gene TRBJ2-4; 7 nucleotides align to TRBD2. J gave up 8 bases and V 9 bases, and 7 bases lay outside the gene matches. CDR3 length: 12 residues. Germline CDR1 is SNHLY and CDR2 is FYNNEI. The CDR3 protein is CASREGMDIQYF. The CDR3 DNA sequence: TGTGCCAGTAGGGAGGGCATGGACATTCAGTACTTC.

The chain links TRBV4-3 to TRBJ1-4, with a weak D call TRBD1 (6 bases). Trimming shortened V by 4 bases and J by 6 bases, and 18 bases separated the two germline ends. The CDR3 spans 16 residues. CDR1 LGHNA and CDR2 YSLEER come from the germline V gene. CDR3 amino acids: CASSREQGGKDEKLFF. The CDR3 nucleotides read TGCGCCAGCAGCCGGGAACAGGGTGGAAAGGATGAAAAACTGTTTTTT.

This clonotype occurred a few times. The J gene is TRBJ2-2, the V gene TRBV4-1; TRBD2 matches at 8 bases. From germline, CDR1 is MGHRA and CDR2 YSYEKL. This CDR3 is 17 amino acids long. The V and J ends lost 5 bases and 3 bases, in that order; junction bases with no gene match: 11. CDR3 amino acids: CASSSPGGGAHTGELFF. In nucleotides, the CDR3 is TGCGCCAGCAGCTCCCCGGGGGGGGGCGCGCACACCGGGGAGCTGTTTTTT.

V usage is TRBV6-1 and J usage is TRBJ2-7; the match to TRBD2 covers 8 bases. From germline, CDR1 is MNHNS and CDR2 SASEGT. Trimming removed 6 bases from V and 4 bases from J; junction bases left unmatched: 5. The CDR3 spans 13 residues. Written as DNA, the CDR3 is TGTGCCAGCAGCTGGACTAGCAAATACGAGCAGTACTTC. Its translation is CASSWTSKYEQYF.